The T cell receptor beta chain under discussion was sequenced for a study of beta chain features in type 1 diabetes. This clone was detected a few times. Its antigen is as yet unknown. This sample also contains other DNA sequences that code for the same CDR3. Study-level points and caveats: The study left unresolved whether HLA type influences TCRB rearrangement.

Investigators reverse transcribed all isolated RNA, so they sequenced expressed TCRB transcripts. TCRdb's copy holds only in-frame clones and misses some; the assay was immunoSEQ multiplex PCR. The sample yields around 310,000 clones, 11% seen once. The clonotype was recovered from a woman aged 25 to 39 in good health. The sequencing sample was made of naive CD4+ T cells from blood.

The CDR3 DNA reads as TGTGCCAGCAGCCTGGGACTAGCGGGAGTCTACAATGAGCAGTTCTTC. Amino acid sequence: CASSLGLAGVYNEQFF. The V call is TRBV5-4, the J call TRBJ2-1, with 14 bases aligning to TRBD2. The CDR3 sequence is 16 residues long. V dropped 4 bases and J dropped 3; count of bases not matched to a gene: 3. Germline V gene data show CDR1 as SGHNT and CDR2 as YYREEE (reference sequence).